What follows is one TCR beta chain and its context. As yet, its antigen is unknown. There are 15 residues in the CDR3. J lost 5 bases, V lost 5 bases, and 6 bases had no gene match. Germline V gene data show CDR1 as MDHEN and CDR2 as SYDVKM. Using immunoSEQ multiplex PCR, the repertoire was profiled, and TCRdb retains in-frame clones only, with some absent. The sample has about 83,000 clones; over 75% are singletons. This sample is drawn from a study of a mutant IDH1 vaccine in newly diagnosed glioma. Turning to the study itself: Patients arrived already treated with radiotherapy, temozolomide, or both, most having had both.

Time point described: week 47, end of study. Mutant IDH1 20-mer peptide, at 300 ug, made up each vaccine dose, with topical imiquimod. Sample: PBMCs, taken from a glioma patient whose treatment included an IDH1 peptide vaccine. The chain has TRBV28 and TRBJ2-7; 13 bases map to TRBD2. This receptor was obtained from a man aged 35 to 55 with glioma. CDR3 residues: CASSPGLAGVNEQYF. For the CDR3, the DNA is TGTGCCAGCAGTCCAGGACTAGCGGGAGTAAACGAGCAGTACTTC.